This TCR beta chain appears in the sequencing data of a study of technical replicates of blood from a few donors. Data came from immunoSEQ multiplex PCR; TCRdb stores just in-frame clones and leaves some out. The top ten clones hold roughly 0.26% of a sample with tens of thousands of clones, approximately 97% of them seen once. With 0 bases removed from V and 5 bases from J, the gap between germline ends came to 13 bases. The CDR3 has 15 amino acids. Germline loops: CDR1 SGHTA, CDR2 FQGTGA. The rearrangement links TRBV7-3 to TRBJ2-5; D gene unclear. The receptor was isolated from a human donor in good health. The sample taken for sequencing was T cells isolated from PBMCs. DNA of the CDR3: TGTGCCAGCAGCTTAACGCCGACCCTCGGGGAGACCCAGTACTTC. Its protein is CASSLTPTLGETQYF.